The source of this TCR beta chain is a study of glioma-infiltrating T cells. This CDR3 is built from 14 residues. Germline V gene sequence: CDR1 MNHEY, CDR2 SMNVEV (reference sequence). Trimming removed 0 bases from V and 4 bases from J, with 9 bases in between. TCR alpha and beta CDR3 regions were amplified from RNA using iRepertoire nested multiplex PCR. TCRdb reprocessed the multiplex PCR reads with MiXCR, giving one entry per CDR3 protein. The sample has several thousand distinct CDR3 sequences, 40% to 55% seen once. This clonotype is medium-sized by share. The receptor was derived from a human donor with low-grade glioma or glioblastoma, undergoing nonglioma brain surgery, or in good health (not recorded which). The chain uses TRBV27 and TRBJ1-2; D may be TRBD1 (6 bases). The source material was glioma tissue, nonneoplastic brain tissue, or PBMCs (not recorded which). DNA for the CDR3: TGTGCCAGCAGTTTATCGGGGGGCCCCTATGGCTACACCTTC. Protein sequence: CASSLSGGPYGYTF.